This T cell receptor beta chain was captured by sequencing in a study of blood T cell repertoires in COVID-19. As handled by the study authors: Reference gene primer amplification gave nucleated cell count estimates. Libraries were prepared by immunoSEQ multiplex PCR; TCRdb keeps only in-frame clonotypes and omits some of them. V, J and clone size are taken as reported in that table, and D and trimming were inferred from the DNA itself. The table has roughly 380,000 clones, roughly 87% seen once; the top ten hold 3% to 4.5%. Trimming removed 1 base from V and 4 bases from J; junction bases left unmatched: 6. The CDR3 consists of 16 residues. Germline lookup yields CDR1 MGHRA and CDR2 YSYEKL.

J is TRBJ2-7 and V is TRBV4-1; 11 nucleotides align to TRBD2. The source of this sequence is a woman in her sixties or seventies with COVID-19, enrolled during active disease. The specimen was peripheral blood. As DNA, the CDR3 is TGCGCCAGCAGCCAAGTACCGGGACTAGCGGCTTACGAGCAGTACTTC. Its protein is CASSQVPGLAAYEQYF.